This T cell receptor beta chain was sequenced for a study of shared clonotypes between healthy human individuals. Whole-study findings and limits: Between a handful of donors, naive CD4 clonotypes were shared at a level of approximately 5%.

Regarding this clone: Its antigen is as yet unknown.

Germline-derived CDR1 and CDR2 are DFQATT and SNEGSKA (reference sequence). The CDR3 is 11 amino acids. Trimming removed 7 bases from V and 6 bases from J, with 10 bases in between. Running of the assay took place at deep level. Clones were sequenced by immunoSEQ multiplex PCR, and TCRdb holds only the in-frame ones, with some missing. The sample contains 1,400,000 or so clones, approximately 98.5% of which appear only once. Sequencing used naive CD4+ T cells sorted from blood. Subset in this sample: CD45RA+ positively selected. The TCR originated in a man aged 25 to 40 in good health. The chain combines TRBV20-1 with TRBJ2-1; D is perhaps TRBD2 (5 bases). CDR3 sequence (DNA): TGCAGTGGGAGGCGTACCAATGAGCAGTTCTTC. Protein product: CSGRRTNEQFF.